This is a list of T cell receptor beta chains from one sample in a study of OX40 agonist ivuxolimab in advanced cancers. Assay used: immunoSEQ multiplex PCR; TCRdb lists only in-frame clones, some missing. This sample carries about 69,000 clones, more than 85% of them seen once, and the ten largest clones take 0.25% to 0.3%. Here the sequenced sample was CD4+ or CD8+ T cells sorted from blood, taken in a trial of the OX40 agonist ivuxolimab. Source of these receptors: an adult with an advanced solid tumor such as melanoma, head and neck, liver or kidney cancer. CDR3s include the opening cysteine and the closing phenylalanine or tryptophan. A D gene is named only where the DNA matches it firmly. A row's size may be missing; if present it is once, few, many or a size class.

TRBD1,-,TRBJ1-2,TRBV5-4,TGTGCCAGCAGCGGATCGGGACAGGGGGTCGGCTATGGCTACACCTTC,CASSGSGQGVGYGYTF
-,-,TRBJ1-5,TRBV7-9,TGTGCCAGCAGCTTCGAGACAGACAATCAGCCCCAGCATTTT,CASSFETDNQPQHF
-,-,TRBJ1-5,TRBV5-1,TGCGCCAGCAGCTTGGCTCAGAATCAGCCCCAGCATTTT,CASSLAQNQPQHF
-,few,TRBJ1-5,TRBV4-2,TGTGCCAGCAGCCAAGAGACCGGGGGGCCCCAGCATTTT,CASSQETGGPQHF
-,once,TRBJ2-1,TRBV15,TGTGCCACCAACACTGGGTGGGCCGCCAATGAGCAGTTCTTC,CATNTGWAANEQFF
TRBD1,-,TRBJ2-7,TRBV10-3,TGTGCAGTAACCGGGACAGGACCCTACGAGCAGTACTTC,CAVTGTGPYEQYF
-,-,TRBJ2-1,TRBV9,TGTGCCAGCAGCGTAGTGACGGGAGCCTCCTACAATGAGCAGTTCTTC,CASSVVTGASYNEQFF
-,-,TRBJ2-1,TRBV7-2,TGTGCCAGCAGCTTAAGGCAACCGAGCTCCTACAATGAGCAGTTCTTC,CASSLRQPSSYNEQFF
-,-,TRBJ2-7,TRBV11-2,TGTGCCAGCAGATTGCCCGGGCGAAACTCCTACGAGCAGTACTTC,CASRLPGRNSYEQYF
-,-,TRBJ2-4,TRBV6-1,TGTGCCAGCAGTGAACGGGGAGTAGGAGAAAACATTCAGTACTTC,CASSERGVGENIQYF